A single sample gave rise to the 15 T cell receptor beta chains below, sequenced in a study of blood T cell repertoires in COVID-19. TCRdb's copy holds only in-frame clones and misses some; the assay was immunoSEQ multiplex PCR. Here the sample spans 200,000 to 300,000 clones, approximately 80% being singletons. The specimen sequenced was peripheral blood. The receptor set was obtained from a woman aged 55 to 70 with active or convalescent COVID-19.

The chain uses TRBV10-1 and TRBJ2-3; 9 positions agree with TRBD1. This CDR3 is built from 15 residues. Germline-derived CDR1 and CDR2 are WNHNN and SYGVQD (reference sequence). The J segment lost 2 bases and the V segment lost 4 bases, leaving 4 bases of the junction unmatched. The CDR3 DNA reads TGCGCCAGCAGTGCCGGGACAGGGATCACAGATACGCAGTATTTT. Protein: CASSAGTGITDTQYF.

The chain uses TRBV10-3 and TRBJ2-3; D is ambiguous. V lost 4 bases and J lost 6, with 5 bases in between. The CDR3 runs 11 residues. Germline lookup yields CDR1 ENHRY and CDR2 SYGVKD. CDR3 loop: CAISAEDTQYF. CDR3 DNA sequence: TGTGCCATCAGTGCCGAGGATACGCAGTATTTT.

The chain employs TRBV2 and TRBJ1-2, with D uncertain. The CDR3 has 13 residues. Trimming left V 2 bases short and J 0 bases short, with 4 bases between. Looked up from germline, CDR1 is SNHLY and CDR2 is FYNNEI. Written as DNA, the CDR3 is TGTGCCAGCAGTGAATCAGCTAACTATGGCTACACCTTC. Protein sequence: CASSESANYGYTF.

This clone appeared a few times. The chain couples TRBV20-1 to TRBJ1-2, with D perhaps matching TRBD1 (6 bases). Germline V gene sequence: CDR1 DFQATT, CDR2 SNEGSKA (reference sequence). This CDR3 is built from 9 residues. Trimming pared 6 bases from V and 8 bases from J, leaving 7 bases between. CDR3 in amino acids: CSARGGYTF. The CDR3 nucleotides read TGCAGTGCCAGGGGAGGCTACACCTTC.

The rearrangement links TRBV6-1 to TRBJ1-5, with 9 bases fitting TRBD1. In germline, CDR1 is MNHNS, CDR2 SASEGT. V gave up 2 bases and J gave up 5 bases; unmatched junction bases: 4. The CDR3 contains 15 residues. This CDR3 reads CASSETGGDYQPQHF. CDR3 nucleotides: TGTGCCAGCAGTGAAACAGGGGGCGACTATCAGCCCCAGCATTTT.

The rearrangement joins TRBV5-1 to TRBJ2-1; 7 bases match TRBD2. J lost 4 bases, V lost 0 bases, and 4 bases had no gene match. The CDR3 has 15 amino acids. Germline loops: CDR1 SGHRS, CDR2 YFSETQ. The CDR3 reads CASSLDSRGYNEQFF. The CDR3, as DNA: TGCGCCAGCAGCTTGGACTCGCGGGGGTACAATGAGCAGTTCTTC.

The gene calls are TRBV7-6 and TRBJ2-7, with 12 bases aligning to TRBD1. This CDR3 is 15 amino acids long. From germline, CDR1 is SGHVS and CDR2 FNYEAQ. Germline trimming cut 5 bases from V and 2 bases from J; bases unmatched to any gene: 4. CDR3 DNA: TGTGCCAGCAGCCCGGGGACAGGGGGCACCTACGAGCAGTACTTC. Amino acid sequence: CASSPGTGGTYEQYF.

The V gene is TRBV11-3, the J gene TRBJ2-2, with a possible D match to TRBD2 (5 bases). V gave up 5 bases and J gave up 5 bases, with 9 bases separating them. This CDR3 has 13 residues. Germline assignment: CDR1 SGHNT and CDR2 YENEEA. The CDR3 protein is CASSERRTGELFF. The CDR3 DNA reads TGTGCCAGCAGCGAACGGAGGACCGGGGAGCTGTTTTTT.

This clone was counted a single time. The chain joins TRBV28 to TRBJ2-1; TRBD2 aligns across 7 bases. Germline CDR1 reads MDHEN; CDR2 reads SYDVKM. V was pared by 6 bases and J by 4 bases, with 6 bases of the junction left unmatched. CDR3 length: 14 amino acids. For the CDR3, the DNA is TGTGCCAGCAGACCTAGCGGAAATTACAATGAGCAGTTCTTC. This translates into CASRPSGNYNEQFF.

This chain connects TRBV27 to TRBJ1-1; D is uncertain. CDR3 length equals 15 residues. Germline CDR1 and CDR2: MNHEY and SMNVEV (reference sequence). Trimming left V 1 base short and J 0 bases short, with 9 bases between. The CDR3 nucleotides are TGTGCCAGCAGTTTATTTTGGGAGATGAACACTGAAGCTTTCTTT. Protein: CASSLFWEMNTEAFF.

The rearrangement links TRBV10-3 to TRBJ2-3; the D gene is possibly TRBD2 (6 bases). The CDR3 runs to 11 residues. The germline V gene encodes CDR1 ENHRY and CDR2 SYGVKD. V was clipped by 8 bases and J by 4 bases, with 7 bases between them. The CDR3 region is CAIGTADTQYF. The CDR3 DNA sequence: TGTGCCATCGGGACTGCAGATACGCAGTATTTT.

The chain combines TRBV7-9 with TRBJ2-1, with 12 bases identical to TRBD2. The germline gives CDR1 SEHNR, CDR2 FQNEAQ (reference sequence). With V trimmed by 5 bases and J by 3 bases, 2 bases remained unmatched. CDR3 length: 15 residues. CDR3 region: CASSASGRDYNEQFF. In DNA form, the CDR3 reads TGTGCCAGCAGCGCTAGCGGGAGGGACTACAATGAGCAGTTCTTC.

The chain couples TRBV9 to TRBJ1-1, with D unclear. The length of the CDR3 is 13 residues. Trimming pared 4 bases from V and 0 bases from J, leaving 7 bases between. Germline V gene sequence: CDR1 SGDLS, CDR2 YYNGEE. CDR3 in amino acids: CASSSTMNTEAFF. The CDR3, as DNA: TGTGCCAGCAGCTCCACTATGAACACTGAAGCTTTCTTT.

The J gene is TRBJ1-2, the V gene TRBV2, with 9 bases fitting TRBD1. CDR3 length equals 14 residues. V was pared by 5 bases and J by 5 bases, with 6 bases of the junction left unmatched. CDR1 is SNHLY and CDR2 is FYNNEI in the germline V gene. This chain's CDR3 is CASSKDRGSYGYTF. CDR3 bases: TGTGCCAGCAGTAAAGACAGGGGGAGTTATGGCTACACCTTC.

The V and J genes are TRBV7-9 and TRBJ2-3, with 10 positions matching TRBD2. The J segment lost 2 bases and the V segment lost 5 bases, leaving 7 bases of the junction unmatched. CDR1 and CDR2 from the germline V gene are SEHNR and FQNEAQ (reference sequence). The length of the CDR3 is 16 residues. In DNA, the CDR3 is TGTGCCAGCAGCGAAACCGGGACTAGCGCCACAGATACGCAGTATTTT. Residues: CASSETGTSATDTQYF.